The 16 T cell receptor beta chains presented below share a single source sample, sequenced in a study of OX40 agonist ivuxolimab in advanced cancers. Produced via immunoSEQ multiplex PCR; TCRdb's table is partial and in-frame only. Among nearly 80,000 clones listed, under 85% were seen once. The material was CD4+ or CD8+ T cells sorted from blood, obtained in a trial of the OX40 agonist ivuxolimab. The receptor source for this set is an adult with an advanced solid tumor such as melanoma, head and neck, liver or kidney cancer.

This sequence joins TRBV18 and TRBJ2-2; either TRBD1 or TRBD2 may supply D (5 bases each). V was pared by 3 bases and J by 1 base, with 15 bases between. The CDR3 consists of 17 residues. Germline V gives CDR1 KGHSH, CDR2 LQKENI. The CDR3 region has the DNA TGTGCCAGCTCACCTTACGGGACGGGGCTGAACACCGGGGAGCTGTTTTTT. Translating gives CASSPYGTGLNTGELFF.

J is TRBJ1-1 and V is TRBV5-6; 9 bases map to TRBD1. Germline lookup yields CDR1 SGHDT and CDR2 YYEEEE. The CDR3 spans 14 residues. J was trimmed by 0 bases and V by 3 bases; bases with no gene match: 0. The CDR3 DNA follows: TGTGCCAGCAGCTGGGACAGGGTGAACACTGAAGCTTTCTTT. It codes for CASSWDRVNTEAFF.

This clone was seen only once. The V and J genes are TRBV7-8 and TRBJ2-5, with D tentatively TRBD2 (5 bases). The CDR3 sequence is 18 residues long. Germline V CDR1 and CDR2: SGHVS, FQNEAQ. V lost 1 base and J 2 bases, leaving 20 bases between the germline ends. For the CDR3, the DNA is TGTGCCAGCAGCTTAGGGAGGACTTCGGGGATACTGCAAGAGACCCAGTACTTC. Translated, it gives CASSLGRTSGILQETQYF.

The chain has TRBV6-5 and TRBJ1-1; the D is unclear. CDR3 length equals 11 residues. Looked up from germline, CDR1 is MNHEY and CDR2 is SVGAGI. V was shortened by 8 bases and J by 4 bases, with 8 bases between the two germline ends. The CDR3 DNA sequence: TGTGCCAGCTCCCTGGGCACTGAAGCTTTCTTT. It translates to CASSLGTEAFF.

The J gene is TRBJ2-3, the V gene TRBV10-3; the D is unclear. The CDR3 runs to 13 residues. Germline values: CDR1 ENHRY, CDR2 SYGVKD. Trimming stripped 0 bases from V and 6 bases from J, with 7 bases between. CDR3 coding DNA: TGTGCCATCAGTGAGTCGGAACGTGATACGCAGTATTTT. Its protein is CAISESERDTQYF.

The chain links TRBV28 to TRBJ1-2, with TRBD1 matching 8 bases. This CDR3 is built from 13 residues. Germline CDR1 MDHEN, CDR2 SYDVKM. J was trimmed by 5 bases and V by 5 bases; bases with no gene match: 4. The CDR3 DNA follows: TGTGCCAGCAGTCGGACAGGGAAATATGGCTACACCTTC. Its translation: CASSRTGKYGYTF.

The chain uses TRBV7-6 and TRBJ2-7, with a possible D match to TRBD1 (5 bases). Looked up from germline, CDR1 is SGHVS and CDR2 is FNYEAQ. The CDR3 sequence is 13 residues long. The V and J ends lost 1 base and 4 bases respectively, with 8 bases between them. CDR3 sequence (DNA): TGTGCCAGCAGCTTAGGGACATTTTACGAGCAGTACTTC. This sequence encodes CASSLGTFYEQYF.

The V gene is TRBV6-5, the J gene TRBJ2-5; 10 nucleotides align to TRBD1. This CDR3 has 15 amino acids. Germline V gives CDR1 MNHEY, CDR2 SVGAGI. V dropped 0 bases and J dropped 11; count of bases not matched to a gene: 9. CDR3 nucleotides: TGTGCCAGCAGTTACTCCGGGACAGGGGTGTGGGAGCAGTACTTC. Residues: CASSYSGTGVWEQYF.

V is TRBV7-2 and J is TRBJ2-7; 8 bases fit TRBD1. V dropped 8 bases and J dropped 1; count of bases not matched to a gene: 13. The CDR3 runs 16 residues. Germline V CDR1 and CDR2: SGHTA, FQGNSA. CDR3 residues: CASRKGAGQASYEQYF. The CDR3 bases are TGTGCCAGCCGAAAGGGCGCGGGACAGGCTTCCTACGAGCAGTACTTC. Using reference TRBV7-2 and TRBJ2-7 for the parts outside the CDR3, the full variable domain is GAGVSQSPSNKVTEKGKDVELRCDPISGHTALYWYRQSLGQGLEFLIYFQGNSAPDKSGLPSDRFSAERTGGSVSTLTIQRTQQEDSAVYLCASRKGAGQASYEQYFGPGTRLTVT.

The V and J genes are TRBV6-1 and TRBJ1-1; D perhaps matches TRBD1 (6 bases). V lost 0 bases to trimming and J lost 4 bases, with 15 bases between them. The CDR3 loop spans 16 amino acids. Germline CDR1 MNHNS, CDR2 SASEGT. Here the CDR3 reads CASSEALGGRSTEAFF. CDR3 coding DNA: TGTGCCAGCAGTGAAGCGCTAGGGGGGCGATCCACTGAAGCTTTCTTT.

The genes are TRBV4-1 and TRBJ2-2, with 14 bases matching TRBD2. The CDR3 runs 18 residues. V trimming: 1 base; J trimming: 5 bases; junction bases outside the gene matches: 6. Germline CDR1 MGHRA, CDR2 YSYEKL. This chain's CDR3 is CASSQGGLAGVGTGELFF. The CDR3 nucleotides read TGCGCCAGCAGCCAAGGGGGACTAGCGGGAGTCGGTACCGGGGAGCTGTTTTTT.

The chain couples TRBV7-2 to TRBJ2-3; D is possibly TRBD2 (5 bases). The CDR3 runs 18 residues. The germline V gene encodes CDR1 SGHTA and CDR2 FQGNSA. Trimming shortened V by 1 base and J by 4 bases, and 21 bases separated the two germline ends. CDR3 coding DNA: TGTGCCAGCAGCTTAGGAGCTAACGGGATGCCGAGGGCAGATACGCAGTATTTT. Amino acids: CASSLGANGMPRADTQYF.

CDR3 sequence reads: CASSVSGNTIYF. The CDR3 nucleotides read TGTGCCAGCAGTGTTTCAGGAAACACCATATATTTT. The chain links TRBV2 to TRBJ1-3; D unresolved. Germline values: CDR1 SNHLY, CDR2 FYNNEI. Trimming stripped 4 bases from V and 4 bases from J, with 5 bases between. CDR3 length equals 12 residues. Supplemented by reference TRBV2 and TRBJ1-3, the full variable domain reads EPEVTQTPSHQVTQMGQEVILRCVPISNHLYFYWYRQILGQKVEFLVSFYNNEISEKSEIFDDQFSVERPDGSNFTLKIRSTKLEDSAMYFCASSVSGNTIYFGEGSWLTVV.

The chain combines TRBV27 with TRBJ1-5, with 8 positions matching TRBD1. Trimming removed 6 bases from V and 0 bases from J; junction bases left unmatched: 4. The germline gives CDR1 MNHEY, CDR2 SMNVEV (reference sequence). CDR3 length: 15 amino acids. The CDR3 protein is CASRPGQVSNQPQHF. The CDR3 nucleotides read TGTGCCAGCAGGCCGGGACAGGTTAGCAATCAGCCCCAGCATTTT.

The chain carries TRBV5-6 and TRBJ2-7; possible D gene TRBD2, 5 bases. The germline V and J ends were trimmed by 2 bases and 4 bases, with 19 bases remaining between them. Germline lookup yields CDR1 SGHDT and CDR2 YYEEEE. The CDR3 is 16 residues long. In DNA, the CDR3 is TGTGCCAGCAGCTTTGGAGCGGACCCGATACCTTACGAGCAGTACGTC. It yields the protein CASSFGADPIPYEQYV.

The chain combines TRBV5-5 with TRBJ2-5; D is unclear. The CDR3 is 15 residues long. V was shortened by 4 bases and J by 2 bases, with 15 bases between the two germline ends. CDR1 and CDR2 (germline): SGHKS, YYEKEE (reference sequence). In nucleotides, the CDR3 is TGTGCCAGCAGCCGCCGGGCCGGAGTGCAAGAGACCCAGTACTTC. It specifies CASSRRAGVQETQYF.